What follows is one TCR beta chain and its context. Its specificity is unknown. These data originate in a study of T cell responses to AZD1222 COVID-19 vaccine. Study outcomes and limitations: Reportedly, nearly half of unique spike TCRs recognized epitopes outside B.1.351/B.1.1.7 mutations. Repertoire sampling occurred only after the peak T cell response. Clonal diversity may have been underestimated in mostly white British donors.

Data came from immunoSEQ multiplex PCR; TCRdb stores just in-frame clones and leaves some out. Of 150,000 or so clones listed, roughly 87% were seen once; the top ten hold around 5%. V lost 0 bases, J lost 2 bases, and 11 bases lay in between. This CDR3 is built from 15 residues. The V gene's germline CDR1 is MNHEY and CDR2 SVGAGI. The receptor's source is an adult in good health. Here the sequenced sample was peripheral blood, taken on day 0 of AZD1222 vaccination. The chain couples TRBV6-5 to TRBJ2-7, with a weak D call TRBD1 (6 bases). Here the CDR3 reads CASSYSDSFAYEQYF. CDR3 DNA: TGTGCCAGCAGTTACTCGGACAGCTTCGCCTACGAGCAGTACTTC.